The source of this T cell receptor (beta chain) is a study of T cells after yellow fever vaccination. CDR3 length equals 14 residues. Trimming removed 3 bases at V and 3 bases at J, with 12 bases between. CDR1 is SGHTA, CDR2 FQGNSA, per germline. TCRdb re-called the 5' RACE reads with MiXCR, one entry per CDR3 protein. The table records 400,000 or so distinct CDR3 sequences, roughly 11% of them present only once. This sequence joins TRBV7-2 and TRBJ2-7, with D tentatively TRBD1 or TRBD2 (6 bases each). Specimen: PBMCs, collected on the day of the first yellow fever vaccination. The source is a man younger than 35 who received the YFV17D yellow fever vaccine. In nucleotides, the CDR3 is TGTGCCAGCAGCTTGGGGGGCCTCAACTACGAGCAGTACTTC. Encoded protein: CASSLGGLNYEQYF. Looking up the rest from reference TRBV7-2 and TRBJ2-7 gives the full variable domain: GAGVSQSPSNKVTEKGKDVELRCDPISGHTALYWYRQSLGQGLEFLIYFQGNSAPDKSGLPSDRFSAERTGGSVSTLTIQRTQQEDSAVYLCASSLGGLNYEQYFGPGTRLTVT.